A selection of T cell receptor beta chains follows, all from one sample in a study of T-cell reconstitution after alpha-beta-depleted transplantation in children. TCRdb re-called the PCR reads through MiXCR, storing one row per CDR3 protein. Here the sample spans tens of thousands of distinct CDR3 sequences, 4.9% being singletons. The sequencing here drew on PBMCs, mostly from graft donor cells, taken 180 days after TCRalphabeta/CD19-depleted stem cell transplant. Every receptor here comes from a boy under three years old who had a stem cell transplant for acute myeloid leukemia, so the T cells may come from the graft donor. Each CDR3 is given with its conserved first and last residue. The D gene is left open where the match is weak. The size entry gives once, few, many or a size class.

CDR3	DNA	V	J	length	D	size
CASSFFGYNEQFF	TGTGCCAGCAGTTTCTTTGGGTACAATGAGCAGTTCTTC	TRBV12-3/TRBV12-4	TRBJ2-1	13	-	many
CASSSGGYNEQFF	TGTGCCAGTTCTAGCGGGGGGTACAATGAGCAGTTCTTC	TRBV12-3/TRBV12-4	TRBJ2-1	13	TRBD2	many
CASSRSGGTDTQYF	TGTGCCAGCAGTCGTAGCGGGGGCACAGATACGCAGTATTTT	TRBV12-3/TRBV12-4	TRBJ2-3	14	TRBD2	many
CSARDGAGPQNEQFF	TGCAGTGCTAGAGACGGGGCGGGGCCCCAGAATGAGCAGTTCTTC	TRBV20-1	TRBJ2-1	15	-	many
CASSQGGGKNGYTF	TGTGCCAGCAGCCAAGGGGGCGGGAAGAATGGCTACACCTTC	TRBV3-1	TRBJ1-2	14	-	many
CASSFVDTQYF	TGTGCCAGCAGTTTTGTAGATACGCAGTATTTT	TRBV12-3/TRBV12-4	TRBJ2-3	11	-	many
CASSLGASGDLTDTQYF	TGCGCCAGCAGCTTGGGGGCTAGCGGGGACTTAACAGATACGCAGTATTTT	TRBV5-1	TRBJ2-3	17	TRBD2	many
CSAKMGEQYF	TGCAGTGCCAAGATGGGTGAGCAGTACTTC	TRBV20-1	TRBJ2-7	10	-	many
CALSLGDRGEGNTGELFF	TGTGCCCTCAGTTTAGGAGATCGCGGGGAGGGGAACACCGGGGAGCTGTTTTTT	TRBV12-3/TRBV12-4	TRBJ2-2	18	TRBD2	few
CATQRTGSEGYTF	TGTGCCACCCAACGGACAGGGTCAGAGGGCTACACCTTC	TRBV24-1	TRBJ1-2	13	TRBD1	many
CASSPGQSVGNQPQHF	TGTGCCAGCAGCCCGGGACAGTCTGTAGGAAATCAGCCCCAGCATTTT	TRBV7-9	TRBJ1-5	16	TRBD1	many
CASSPGWTGNTEAFF	TGTGCCAGCAGTCCAGGTTGGACAGGGAACACTGAAGCTTTCTTT	TRBV12-3/TRBV12-4	TRBJ1-1	15	TRBD1	many
CASSVDPGLINEQFF	TGTGCCAGCAGCGTAGACCCGGGACTCATCAATGAGCAGTTCTTC	TRBV9	TRBJ2-1	15	-	many
CASSSHGQGFYEQYF	TGTGCCAGCAGCTCCCACGGACAGGGATTCTACGAGCAGTACTTC	TRBV7-9	TRBJ2-7	15	TRBD1	many
CASSLAGLAGLDTQYF	TGCGCCAGCAGCTTGGCCGGACTAGCGGGGTTAGATACGCAGTATTTT	TRBV5-1	TRBJ2-3	16	TRBD2	many
CASSPGAKNIQYF	TGTGCCAGCAGCCCAGGAGCCAAAAACATTCAGTACTTC	TRBV5-5	TRBJ2-4	13	-	many
CASSYGSANGQFF	TGTGCCAGCAGTTACGGGTCGGCTAATGGGCAGTTCTTC	TRBV6-6	TRBJ2-1	13	-	many